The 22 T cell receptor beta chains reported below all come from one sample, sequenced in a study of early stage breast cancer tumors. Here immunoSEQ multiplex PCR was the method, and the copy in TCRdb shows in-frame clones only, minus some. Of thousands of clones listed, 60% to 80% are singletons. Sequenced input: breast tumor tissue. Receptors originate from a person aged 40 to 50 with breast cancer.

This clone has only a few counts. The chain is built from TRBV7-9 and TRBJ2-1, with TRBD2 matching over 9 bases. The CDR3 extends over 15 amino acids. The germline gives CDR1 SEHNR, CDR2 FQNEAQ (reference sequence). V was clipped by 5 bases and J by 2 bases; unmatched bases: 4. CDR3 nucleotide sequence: TGTGCCAGCAGCCTTAGCGGGAGTACCTACAATGAGCAGTTCTTC. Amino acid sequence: CASSLSGSTYNEQFF.

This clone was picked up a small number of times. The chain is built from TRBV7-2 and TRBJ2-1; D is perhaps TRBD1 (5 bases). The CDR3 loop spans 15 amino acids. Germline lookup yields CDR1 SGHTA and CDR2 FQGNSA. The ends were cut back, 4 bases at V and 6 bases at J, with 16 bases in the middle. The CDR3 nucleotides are TGTGCCAGCAGCTCAAGTTTAGGGGTCCTCAATGAGCAGTTCTTC. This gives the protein CASSSSLGVLNEQFF.

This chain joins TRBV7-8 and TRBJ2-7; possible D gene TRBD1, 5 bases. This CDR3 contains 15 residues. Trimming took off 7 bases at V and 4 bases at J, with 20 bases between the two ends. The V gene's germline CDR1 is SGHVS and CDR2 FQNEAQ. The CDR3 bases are TGTGCCAGCATGATTGAAGGGGCATCTTCGTACGAGCAGTACTTC. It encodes CASMIEGASSYEQYF.

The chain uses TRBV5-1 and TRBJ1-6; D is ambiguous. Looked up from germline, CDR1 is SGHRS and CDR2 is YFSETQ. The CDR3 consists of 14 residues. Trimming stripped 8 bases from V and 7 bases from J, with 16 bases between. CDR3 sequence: CASKDDGRNSPLHF. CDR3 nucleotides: TGCGCCAGTAAAGACGACGGAAGAAATTCACCCCTCCACTTT.

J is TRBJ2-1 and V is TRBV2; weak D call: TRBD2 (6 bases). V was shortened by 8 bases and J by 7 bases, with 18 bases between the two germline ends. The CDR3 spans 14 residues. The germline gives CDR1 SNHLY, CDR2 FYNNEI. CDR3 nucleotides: TGTGCCAGCTCTACCCTCACCCGGGGGAATGAGCAGTTCTTC. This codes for CASSTLTRGNEQFF.

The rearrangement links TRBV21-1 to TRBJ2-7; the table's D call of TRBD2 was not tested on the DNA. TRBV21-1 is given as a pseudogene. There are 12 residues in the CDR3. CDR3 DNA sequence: TGTGCCAGCAGCAGAGTCCCATTCGAGCAGTACTTC. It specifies CASSRVPFEQYF.

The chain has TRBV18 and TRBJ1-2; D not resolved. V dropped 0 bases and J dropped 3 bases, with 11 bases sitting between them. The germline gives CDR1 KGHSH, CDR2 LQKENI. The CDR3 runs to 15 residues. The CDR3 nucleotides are TGTGCCAGCTCACCACCGGAGGGATCGTACTATGGCTACACCTTC. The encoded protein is CASSPPEGSYYGYTF.

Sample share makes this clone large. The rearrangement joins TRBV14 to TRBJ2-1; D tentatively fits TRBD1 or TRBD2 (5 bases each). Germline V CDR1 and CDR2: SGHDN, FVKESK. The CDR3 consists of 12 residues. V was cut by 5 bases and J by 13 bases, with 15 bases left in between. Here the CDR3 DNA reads TGTGCCAGCAGCTGGAGAGGGACCACTCAGTTCTTC. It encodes CASSWRGTTQFF.

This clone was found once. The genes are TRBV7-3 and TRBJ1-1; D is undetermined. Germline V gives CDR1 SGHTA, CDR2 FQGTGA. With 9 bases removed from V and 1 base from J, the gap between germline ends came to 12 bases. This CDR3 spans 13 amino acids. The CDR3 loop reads CASSRSGNTEAFF. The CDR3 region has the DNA TGTGCCAGTTCCCGCAGTGGGAACACTGAAGCTTTCTTT.

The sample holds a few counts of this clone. CDR3 in DNA: TGTGCCAGTAGTCCCGGAAGCACAGATACGCAGTATTTT. Its protein product is CASSPGSTDTQYF. The V gene is TRBV19, the J gene TRBJ2-3, with no clear D. The germline V and J ends were trimmed by 5 bases and 0 bases, with 6 bases remaining between them. CDR3 length: 13 amino acids. Germline CDR1 is LNHDA and CDR2 is SQIVND (reference sequence).

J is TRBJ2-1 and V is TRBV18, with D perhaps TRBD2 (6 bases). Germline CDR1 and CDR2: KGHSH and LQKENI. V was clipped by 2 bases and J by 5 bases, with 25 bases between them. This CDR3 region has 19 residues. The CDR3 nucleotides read TGTGCCAGCTCACCAGCCGTGGGGACTGGTAGTGGGAGCCACAATGAGCAGTTCTTC. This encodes CASSPAVGTGSGSHNEQFF.

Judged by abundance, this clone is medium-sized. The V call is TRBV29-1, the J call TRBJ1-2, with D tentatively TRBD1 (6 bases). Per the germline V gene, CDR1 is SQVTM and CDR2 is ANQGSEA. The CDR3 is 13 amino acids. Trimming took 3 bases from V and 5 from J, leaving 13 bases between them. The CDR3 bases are TGCAGCGTTGAGACAGGAGAGTCGTATGGCTACACCTTC. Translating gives CSVETGESYGYTF.

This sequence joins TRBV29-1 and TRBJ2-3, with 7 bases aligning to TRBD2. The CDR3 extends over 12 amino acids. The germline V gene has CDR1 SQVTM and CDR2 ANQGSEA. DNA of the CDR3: TGCACATTGGGGGAGGGTGGAGATACGCAGTATTTT. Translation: CTLGEGGDTQYF.

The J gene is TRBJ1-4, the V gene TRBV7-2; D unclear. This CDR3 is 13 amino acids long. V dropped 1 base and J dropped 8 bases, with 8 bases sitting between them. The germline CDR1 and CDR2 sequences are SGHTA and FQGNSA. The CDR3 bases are TGTGCCAGCAGCTTAGGTCGTGAGGAAAAACTGTTTTTT. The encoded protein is CASSLGREEKLFF.

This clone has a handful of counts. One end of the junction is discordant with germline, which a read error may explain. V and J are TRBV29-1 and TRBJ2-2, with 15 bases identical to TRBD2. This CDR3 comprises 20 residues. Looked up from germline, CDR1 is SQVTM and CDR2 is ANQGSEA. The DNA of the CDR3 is TGCAGCGTTGAGTTAAGAGAAACTGGGACTAGCGGGAGGCCGAACCGGGGAGCTGTTTTT. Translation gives CSVELRETGTSGRPNRGAVF.

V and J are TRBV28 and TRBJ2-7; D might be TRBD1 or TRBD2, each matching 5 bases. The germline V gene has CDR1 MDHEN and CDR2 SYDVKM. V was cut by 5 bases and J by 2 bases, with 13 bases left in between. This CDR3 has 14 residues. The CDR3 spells CASSNRDPTYEQYF. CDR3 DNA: TGTGCCAGCAGTAACCGGGACCCGACCTACGAGCAGTACTTC.

The DNA of the CDR3 is TGTGCCAGCAGCTTAGACAGAAATCAGCCCCAGCATTTT. The encoded protein is CASSLDRNQPQHF. The chain links TRBV11-2 to TRBJ1-5; D is unclear. V shed 0 bases and J shed 4 bases, with 4 bases lying between them. The CDR3 extends over 13 amino acids. CDR1 SGHAT and CDR2 FQNNGV come from the germline V gene.

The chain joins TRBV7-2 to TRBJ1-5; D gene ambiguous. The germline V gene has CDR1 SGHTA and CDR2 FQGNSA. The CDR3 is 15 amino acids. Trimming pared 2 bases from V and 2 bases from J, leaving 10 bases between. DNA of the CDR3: TGTGCCAGCAGCTTACGAGGGAACGGCAATCAGCCCCAGCATTTT. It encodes CASSLRGNGNQPQHF.

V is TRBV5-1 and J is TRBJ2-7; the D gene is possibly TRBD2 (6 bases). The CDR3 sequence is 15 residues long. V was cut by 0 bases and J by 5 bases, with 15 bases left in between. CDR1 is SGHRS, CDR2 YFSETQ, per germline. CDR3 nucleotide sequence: TGCGCCAGCAGCTTGGTAGGACTAAGCTCTGACGAGCAGTACTTC. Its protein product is CASSLVGLSSDEQYF. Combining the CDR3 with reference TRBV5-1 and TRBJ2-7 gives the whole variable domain KAGVTQTPRYLIKTRGQQVTLSCSPISGHRSVSWYQQTPGQGLQFLFEYFSETQRNKGNFPGRFSGRQFSNSRSEMNVSTLELGDSALYLCASSLVGLSSDEQYFGPGTRLTVT.

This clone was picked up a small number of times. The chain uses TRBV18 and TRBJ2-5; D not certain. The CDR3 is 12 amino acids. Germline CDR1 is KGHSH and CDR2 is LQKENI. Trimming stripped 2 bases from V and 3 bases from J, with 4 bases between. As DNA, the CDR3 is TGTGCCAGCTCACCAGGGGAAGAGACCCAGTACTTC. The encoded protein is CASSPGEETQYF.

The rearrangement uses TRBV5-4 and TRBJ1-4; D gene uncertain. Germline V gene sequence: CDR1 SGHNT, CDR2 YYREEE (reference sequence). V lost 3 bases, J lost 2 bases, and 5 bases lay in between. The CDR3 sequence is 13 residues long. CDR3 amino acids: CASSSPTNEKLFF. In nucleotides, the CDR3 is TGTGCCAGCAGCTCTCCGACTAATGAAAAACTGTTTTTT.

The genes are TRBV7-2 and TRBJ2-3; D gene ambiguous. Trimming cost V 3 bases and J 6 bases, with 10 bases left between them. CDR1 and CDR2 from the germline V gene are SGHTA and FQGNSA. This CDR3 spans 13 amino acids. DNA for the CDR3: TGTGCCAGCAGCTTCGTCGACTGGGATACGCAGTATTTT. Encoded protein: CASSFVDWDTQYF. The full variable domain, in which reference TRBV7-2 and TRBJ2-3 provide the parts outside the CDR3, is GAGVSQSPSNKVTEKGKDVELRCDPISGHTALYWYRQSLGQGLEFLIYFQGNSAPDKSGLPSDRFSAERTGGSVSTLTIQRTQQEDSAVYLCASSFVDWDTQYFGPGTRLTVL.